These 10 T cell receptor beta chains share one sample of origin, sequenced in a study of Graves' ophthalmopathy and Graves' hyperthyroidism (dated 2018 in TCRdb). Instrument on record: Illumina HiSeq 2000. TCR beta CDR3 regions were amplified from RNA transcripts for repertoire sequencing. HTBI primers and the Qiagen OneStep RT-PCR kit were used in a first-round RT-PCR, which was followed by a second-round multiplex PCR, size selection and purification. TCRdb passed the public sequencing reads through fastp at Q25 and MiXCR, retaining productive beta sequences. Entries that share a CDR3 protein sequence are merged under the most common genes and DNA. Within this sample are a few hundred thousand distinct CDR3 sequences, with around 18% of them counted one time only. The ten largest clones take up approximately 1.4% of the sample. Material: peripheral blood. The source of these receptors is a woman younger than 30 with Graves' ophthalmopathy. Donor details come from another sample of the same person, matched by shared clones.

This clonotype was seen at least ten times. V and J are TRBV3-1 and TRBJ2-7; 9 positions agree with TRBD1. V lost 4 bases, J lost 5 bases, and 9 bases stayed unmatched. From germline, CDR1 is LGHDT and CDR2 YNNKEL (reference sequence). This CDR3 region has 15 residues. The CDR3 reads CASSLRGQGAHEQYF. The CDR3, as DNA: TGTGCCAGCAGCCTCAGGGGACAGGGTGCCCACGAGCAGTACTTC.

This clonotype was found many times. The chain carries TRBV3-1 and TRBJ2-5, with D tentatively TRBD2 (5 bases). V lost 4 bases and J 3 bases, leaving 18 bases between the germline ends. Germline lookup yields CDR1 LGHDT and CDR2 YNNKEL (reference sequence). This CDR3 is 16 amino acids long. The CDR3 sequence is CASSPGIGGWEETQYF. CDR3 nucleotides: TGTGCCAGCAGCCCCGGGATTGGCGGGTGGGAAGAGACCCAGTACTTC.

Many counts were recorded for this clonotype. The genes are TRBV9 and TRBJ2-7; a possible D gene is TRBD2 (6 bases). Trimming removed 4 bases from V and 0 bases from J, with 14 bases in between. There are 15 residues in the CDR3. In germline, CDR1 is SGDLS, CDR2 YYNGEE. CDR3 sequence reads: CASSPRGTVSYEQYF. DNA of the CDR3: TGTGCCAGCAGCCCCCGCGGGACCGTCTCCTACGAGCAGTACTTC.

This clonotype came up many times. The chain links TRBV7-2 to TRBJ1-1, with D hard to call. Germline V gene lookup returns CDR1 SGHTA and CDR2 FQGNSA. V shed 5 bases and J shed 5 bases, with 15 bases lying between them. The CDR3 loop spans 14 amino acids. CDR3 region: CASSPGYTGTEAFF. For the CDR3, the DNA is TGTGCCAGCAGCCCGGGATACACGGGGACTGAAGCTTTCTTT.

In its sample, this clonotype was seen many times. The rearrangement uses TRBV6-1 and TRBJ2-2; D is ambiguous. The CDR3 contains 14 residues. The germline gives CDR1 MNHNS, CDR2 SASEGT. V was pared by 6 bases and J by 6 bases, with 14 bases between. For the CDR3, the DNA is TGTGCCAGCAGCCCCCTTCCAAGAGCCGGGGAGCTGTTTTTT. It encodes CASSPLPRAGELFF.

Many counts were recorded for this clonotype. This sequence joins TRBV5-1 and TRBJ2-2; 12 positions match TRBD1. This CDR3 contains 16 residues. Germline CDR1 is SGHRS and CDR2 is YFSETQ. The ends lost 4 bases at V and 5 bases at J; junction bases unmatched: 6. DNA for the CDR3: TGCGCCAGCAGCCGGGGACAGGGGGCTGGTACCGGGGAGCTGTTTTTT. Protein: CASSRGQGAGTGELFF.

This chain joins TRBV12-3 or TRBV12-4 and TRBJ1-2; no clear D. The V end lost 5 bases, the J end lost 7 bases, and 8 bases lay between the germline ends. The CDR3 extends over 11 amino acids. CDR3 nucleotide sequence: TGTGCCAGCAGTACGTGGAGTGGCTACACCTTC. Translated: CASSTWSGYTF.

This clonotype was counted many times. The rearrangement joins TRBV19 to TRBJ1-5, with a tentative D call TRBD1 (5 bases). Germline CDR1 LNHDA, CDR2 SQIVND (reference sequence). The CDR3 covers 12 residues. Trimming left V 7 bases short and J 5 bases short, with 9 bases between. CDR3 in amino acids: CASTAGDQPQHF. CDR3 nucleotide sequence: TGTGCCAGTACGGCGGGGGATCAGCCCCAGCATTTT. Supplemented by reference TRBV19 and TRBJ1-5, the full variable domain reads DGGITQSPKYLFRKEGQNVTLSCEQNLNHDAMYWYRQDPGQGLRLIYYSQIVNDFQKGDIAEGYSVSREKKESFPLTVTSAQKNPTAFYLCASTAGDQPQHFGDGTRLSIL.

This clonotype showed up many times. V is TRBV4-1 and J is TRBJ2-5, with D hard to call. Trimming took off 0 bases at V and 1 base at J, with 6 bases between the two ends. This CDR3 region has 14 residues. CDR1 is MGHRA and CDR2 is YSYEKL in the germline V gene. The CDR3 region has the DNA TGCGCCAGCAGCCAAGATCCTTTCCAAGAGACCCAGTACTTC. The encoded protein is CASSQDPFQETQYF.

This clonotype was found many times. The rearrangement joins TRBV27 to TRBJ1-5; 7 bases are shared with TRBD1. Germline lookup yields CDR1 MNHEY and CDR2 SMNVEV (reference sequence). Trimming at V came to 5 bases and at J to 2 bases, leaving 3 bases not matched to a gene. The CDR3 is 14 residues long. The CDR3 sequence: CASSRQGGNQPQHF. The DNA for the CDR3 is TGTGCCAGCAGTCGACAGGGTGGCAATCAGCCCCAGCATTTT.